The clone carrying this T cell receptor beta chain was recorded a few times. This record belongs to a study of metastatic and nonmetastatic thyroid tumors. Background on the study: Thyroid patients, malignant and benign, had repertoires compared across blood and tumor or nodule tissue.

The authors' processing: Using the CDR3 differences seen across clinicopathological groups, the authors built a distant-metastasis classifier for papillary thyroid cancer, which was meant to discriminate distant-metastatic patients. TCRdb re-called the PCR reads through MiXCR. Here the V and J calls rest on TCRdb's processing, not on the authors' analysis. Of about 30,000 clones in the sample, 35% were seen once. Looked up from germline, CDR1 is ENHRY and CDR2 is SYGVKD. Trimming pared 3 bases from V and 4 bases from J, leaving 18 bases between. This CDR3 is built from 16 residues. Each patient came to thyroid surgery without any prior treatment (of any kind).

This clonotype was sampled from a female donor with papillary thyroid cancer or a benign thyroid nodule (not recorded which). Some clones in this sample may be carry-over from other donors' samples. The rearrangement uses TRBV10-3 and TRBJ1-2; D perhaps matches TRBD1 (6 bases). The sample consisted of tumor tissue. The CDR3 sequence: CAISERQGQLGYGYTF. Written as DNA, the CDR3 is TGTGCCATCAGTGAACGTCAGGGGCAGCTCGGCTATGGCTACACCTTC.